This T cell receptor (beta chain) was captured by sequencing in a study of blood T cell repertoires in COVID-19. Per the germline V gene, CDR1 is SGHRS and CDR2 is YFSETQ. The CDR3 is made up of 15 amino acids. V was clipped by 1 base and J by 3 bases, with 13 bases between them. Original data processing: Estimation of nucleated cell counts relied on the amplification of reference gene primers. Sequencing was performed with immunoSEQ multiplex PCR; in TCRdb, only in-frame clones are kept and a portion is missing. V and J calls and clone size are given by that table; D and trimming were obtained from the DNA. The data contain approximately 230,000 clones, approximately 80% of them singletons. In terms of age and location, participants ranged from about 18 to 95 years and lived in roughly 22 US areas. Participants were placed into cohorts based on the clinical history they reported. Two negative PCRs, clearance, or symptom resolution had been documented for recovered Cohort 3 donors.

Sequenced material: PBMCs or T cells enriched from blood (not recorded which). The V and J genes are TRBV5-1 and TRBJ1-1; no clear D. This clonotype originated in a man aged 40-49 years who had recovered from COVID-19. The CDR3 DNA reads TGCGCCAGCAGCTTGACTGGTCCGGAGGACACTGAAGCTTTCTTT. It translates to CASSLTGPEDTEAFF.